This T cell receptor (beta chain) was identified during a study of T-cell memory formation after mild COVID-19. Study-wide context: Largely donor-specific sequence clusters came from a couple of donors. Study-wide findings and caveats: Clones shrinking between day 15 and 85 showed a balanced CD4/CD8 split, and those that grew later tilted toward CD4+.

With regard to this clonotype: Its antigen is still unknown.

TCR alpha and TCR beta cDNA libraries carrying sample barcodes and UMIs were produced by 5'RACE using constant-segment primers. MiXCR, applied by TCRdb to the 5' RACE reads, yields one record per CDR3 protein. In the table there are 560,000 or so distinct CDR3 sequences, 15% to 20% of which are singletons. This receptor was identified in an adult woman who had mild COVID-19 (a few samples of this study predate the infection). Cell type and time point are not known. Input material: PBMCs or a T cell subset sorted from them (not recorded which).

The CDR3 region has the DNA TGTGCCAGCAGTGAATCGGCGCCCAGCTCCTACAATGAGCAGTTCTTC. Its translation: CASSESAPSSYNEQFF. This chain connects TRBV6-4 to TRBJ2-1; D remains unclear. Germline V gene data show CDR1 as MRHNA and CDR2 as SNTAGT. The CDR3 is made up of 16 amino acids. V was cut by 3 bases and J by 0 bases, with 12 bases left in between.